This record covers a single T cell receptor beta chain. Its binding antigen is unknown. No per-base quality is available; no much larger clone lies one base away. The time point label corresponds to: cycle 1 day 1 (C1D1), immediately before nivolumab initiation. Every trial patient had relapsed following autologous stem cell transplantation, and prior brentuximab vedotin exposure was what differed among cohorts A, B and C. Magnetic negative selection with a Miltenyi CD4+ T cell isolation kit was used to purify CD4+ T cells from thawed PBMCs. The trial cohort was composed of 56 patients with relapsed/refractory classical Hodgkin lymphoma, for whom complete response, partial response or progressive disease was recorded as best overall response. Trial patients were treated with single-agent nivolumab in the multi-cohort phase II CheckMate 205 trial. An independent review committee assessed best overall response by applying the 2007 International Working Group response criteria. Trial PBMCs were collected just before the start of nivolumab (C1D1) and during therapy at cycle 2 day 1 and cycle 4 day 1. After peripheral blood was drawn into 8 mL Vacutainer Cell Preparation Tubes, PBMCs were isolated by centrifugation and then cryopreserved. Purified CD4+ and CD8+ fractions were prepared only for cases with an additional available PBMC sample. Magnetically labelled cells were removed on LS columns in a quadroMACS separator, and the flow-through was retained as the purified fraction.

CDR1 and CDR2 were assigned from the germline V gene as SNHLY and FYNNEI. At the junction V is shortened by 5 bases and J by 4 bases; bases outside the gene matches: 4. The CDR3 has 16 amino acids, counting the end cysteine and phenylalanine. Only the CDR3 DNA is retained, 48 bases long and in frame from the first base. This record comes from a study of PD-1 blockade in classical Hodgkin lymphoma (dated by TCRdb to 2019 to 2021). About the investigation overall: Nivolumab dosing was 3 mg/kg intravenously every 2 weeks, continuing until either disease progression or unacceptable toxicity. A peripheral blood immune signature of response to PD-1 blockade in classical Hodgkin lymphoma was defined using TCR beta sequencing and CyTOF.

Genomic DNA was isolated using the Qiagen DNeasy kit from unsorted PBMCs as well as from negatively selected CD4+ and CD8+ fractions. Using primers that anneal to V and J segments, immunoSEQ multiplex PCR amplified the TCR beta CDR3 regions. A synthetic immune receptor repertoire was used to minimize amplification bias, and any residual bias was removed computationally once sequencing was done. Turning to the authors' computational methods: Custom Python scripts were used to quantify repertoire diversity as the Shannon entropy index. Unsorted, CD4+ and CD8+ repertoires were examined separately, except in combined analyses, for which CD4+ and CD8+ sequences were merged in silico. A clone counted as expanded when the clone's frequency after treatment rose at least 2-fold relative to C1D1, and clones undetected at baseline were given a pseudocount of 0.5. Singleton clones were defined as clones with 0 or 1 copy at C1D1, and non-singleton clones were defined as clones with 2 or more copies. Clones expanded in unsorted samples were assigned a CD4+, CD8+ or unknown annotation through matching of protein sequences in sorted samples from the same patient. Wilcoxon tests on paired samples were used to test changes in diversity from C1D1 to C4D1. The source is immuneACCESS, and TCRdb retained only in-frame sequences with V and J called. Part of the clones is not carried over; for the studies checked, unresolved V genes explain less than half of this, and the remainder is unexplained. Clone size and the V and J calls come from that table; the DNA yielded D and trimming. The sample records roughly 7,000 clones, 80% of which are singletons. Jointly, the top ten make up approximately 2.6% of the sample.

Points the paper makes about the study in general: Trial patients with a complete response had baseline diversity similar to that of newly diagnosed patients, while partial responders and progressors had significantly lower diversity. The study was limited to a single clinical trial cohort, and causes of repertoire differences, possibly disease activity or prior therapy, remained undefined. Baseline TCR diversity was reported to be lower in newly diagnosed patients than in healthy donors, and even lower in relapsed/refractory patients. By C4D1, a significant rise was seen in CD4+ TCR diversity but not in CD8+ TCR diversity (p=0.0027 vs p=0.16), and the rise was most apparent among complete responders (p=0.02). Patients starting nivolumab less than 1 year after ASCT had lower diversity and were excluded from later analyses to avoid confounding by immune reconstitution.

Sequenced here: CD4+ T cells from blood, sampled at baseline. This receptor was taken from a human donor with classical Hodgkin lymphoma. The chain joins TRBV2 to TRBJ2-5, and TRBD2 aligns with 16 junction nucleotides. The nucleotides read TGTGCCAGCAGTCAGGGACTAGCGGGAGGGGCAGAGACCCAGTACTTC. This gives the protein CASSQGLAGGAETQYF. The CDR3, completed at both ends by the reference TRBV2 and TRBJ2-5 genes, gives the full variable domain EPEVTQTPSHQVTQMGQEVILRCVPISNHLYFYWYRQILGQKVEFLVSFYNNEISEKSEIFDDQFSVERPDGSNFTLKIRSTKLEDSAMYFCASSQGLAGGAETQYFGPGTRLLVL.